The source of this TCR beta chain is a study of cytomegalovirus exposure and HLA in healthy donors. The PCR made use of 60 Vbeta and 13 Jbeta primers. The method was immunoSEQ multiplex PCR; TCRdb's version includes in-frame clones alone and lacks a portion of them. The sample shows under 200,000 clones, 10% to 15% of them seen only once. The CDR3 length is 15 residues. CDR1 SGHAT and CDR2 FQNNGV come from the germline V gene. V was clipped by 1 base and J by 3 bases, with 11 bases between them. This receptor was identified in a middle-aged man in good health and CMV-seropositive. The sequencing input was PBMCs. This chain joins TRBV11-2 and TRBJ2-3; D gene uncertain. The CDR3 is CASSLALVLTDTQYF. CDR3 bases: TGTGCCAGCAGCTTAGCACTGGTTTTGACAGATACGCAGTATTTT.